Below are 29 T cell receptor beta chains sequenced from a single sample in a study of OX40 agonist ivuxolimab in advanced cancers. Sequencing used immunoSEQ multiplex PCR; TCRdb keeps in-frame clones, though not all of them. Of tens of thousands of clones in the sample, just over 85% were seen once. The input for sequencing was CD4+ or CD8+ T cells sorted from blood, taken in a trial of the OX40 agonist ivuxolimab. The receptors here all came from an adult with an advanced solid tumor such as melanoma, head and neck, liver or kidney cancer.

V gene TRBV27 combines with J gene TRBJ1-2, with 7 nucleotides matching TRBD1. The V gene's germline CDR1 is MNHEY and CDR2 SMNVEV (reference sequence). There are 14 residues in the CDR3. V was clipped by 0 bases and J by 7 bases; unmatched bases: 5. This chain's CDR3 is CASSLSPTGIGYTF. The CDR3 DNA follows: TGTGCCAGCAGTTTATCCCCGACAGGGATTGGCTACACCTTC.

V usage is TRBV7-9 and J usage is TRBJ1-4, with D perhaps matching TRBD1 (6 bases). The V gene's germline CDR1 is SEHNR and CDR2 FQNEAQ (reference sequence). This CDR3 is built from 15 residues. Deletions cut 5 bases from V and 10 bases from J, with 20 bases between. The CDR3 here is CASSASGTPAVKLFF. The CDR3 nucleotides read TGTGCCAGCAGCGCGTCCGGGACACCGGCCGTAAAACTGTTTTTT.

The chain recombines TRBV6-1 with TRBJ1-1; the D is unclear. V lost 2 bases and J 5 bases, leaving 9 bases between the germline ends. CDR3 size: 13 residues. Germline loops: CDR1 MNHNS, CDR2 SASEGT. The CDR3 reads CASSERRSTEAFF. The CDR3 DNA reads as TGTGCCAGCAGTGAAAGAAGGAGTACTGAAGCTTTCTTT.

CDR3 loop: CASSLGQTNQPQHF. In nucleotides, the CDR3 is TGTGCCAGCAGCTTAGGACAGACCAATCAGCCCCAGCATTTT. The chain carries TRBV7-9 and TRBJ1-5, with TRBD1 as a possible D gene (5 bases). Germline loops: CDR1 SEHNR, CDR2 FQNEAQ (reference sequence). The V and J ends lost 1 base and 3 bases respectively, with 7 bases between them. The CDR3 extends over 14 amino acids.

The V and J genes are TRBV11-2 and TRBJ1-1; D is possibly TRBD1 (6 bases). Looked up from germline, CDR1 is SGHAT and CDR2 is FQNNGV. V lost 8 bases and J lost 4, with 20 bases in between. The length of the CDR3 is 15 residues. The CDR3 nucleotides are TGTGCCAGCCAAATCGAGCCAGGGGACCGCACTGAAGCTTTCTTT. The encoded protein is CASQIEPGDRTEAFF. The full variable domain, in which reference TRBV11-2 and TRBJ1-1 provide the parts outside the CDR3, is EAGVAQSPRYKIIEKRQSVAFWCNPISGHATLYWYQQILGQGPKLLIQFQNNGVVDDSQLPKDRFSAERLKGVDSTLKIQPAKLEDSAVYLCASQIEPGDRTEAFFGQGTRLTVV.

The V gene is TRBV5-4, the J gene TRBJ2-7; 8 bases match TRBD2. The CDR3 loop spans 15 amino acids. V shed 4 bases and J 1 base; nucleotides not matched to a gene: 7. Per the germline V gene, CDR1 is SGHNT and CDR2 is YYREEE (reference sequence). The CDR3 region has the DNA TGTGCCAGCAGCCTTAGGGGCGGGGGGTCCTACGAGCAGTACTTC. Translated, it gives CASSLRGGGSYEQYF.

This clone turned up a few times. The V and J genes are TRBV6-6 and TRBJ2-7; D gene uncertain. Germline loops: CDR1 MNHNY, CDR2 SVGAGI (reference sequence). The CDR3 is 14 amino acids. Trimming removed 0 bases from V and 1 base from J, with 7 bases in between. As DNA, the CDR3 is TGTGCCAGCAGTTACTCGGAGTTTTCCTACGAGCAGTACTTC. Protein: CASSYSEFSYEQYF.

The chain uses TRBV21-1 and TRBJ2-5; whether TRBD2, the table's D call, matches the DNA was not checked. TRBV21-1 is recorded as a pseudogene. The CDR3 extends over 19 amino acids. The CDR3 spells CASSPPSGGGGGVQETQYF. CDR3 in DNA: TGTGCCAGCAGCCCCCCGTCGGGGGGGGGAGGTGGAGTTCAAGAGACCCAGTACTTC.

V gene TRBV9 combines with J gene TRBJ2-3; the match to TRBD2 covers 10 bases. This CDR3 has 16 residues. Trimming removed 1 base from V and 3 bases from J; junction bases left unmatched: 5. Per the germline V gene, CDR1 is SGDLS and CDR2 is YYNGEE. CDR3 nucleotides: TGTGCCAGCAGCGTAAGCGGGGGGGCCGTGACAGATACGCAGTATTTT. It translates to CASSVSGGAVTDTQYF.

This chain joins TRBV11-2 and TRBJ2-7, with TRBD2 matching 9 bases. The CDR3 totals 15 residues. Looked up from germline, CDR1 is SGHAT and CDR2 is FQNNGV. With V trimmed by 1 base and J by 4 bases, 5 bases remained unmatched. CDR3 amino acids: CASSLGLAGSYEQYF. For the CDR3, the DNA is TGTGCCAGCAGCTTAGGTCTAGCGGGATCTTACGAGCAGTACTTC.

This chain connects TRBV18 to TRBJ2-7, with D possibly TRBD1 on 5 matching bases. V was cut by 8 bases and J by 7 bases, with 21 bases left in between. The germline V gene has CDR1 KGHSH and CDR2 LQKENI. This CDR3 has 14 amino acids. CDR3 sequence: CASRYGQGVSEQYF. CDR3 DNA sequence: TGTGCCAGCCGATACGGGCAGGGCGTTAGTGAGCAGTACTTC.

The V call is TRBV19, the J call TRBJ2-3, with D unresolved. The CDR3 has 13 amino acids. In germline, CDR1 is LNHDA, CDR2 SQIVND (reference sequence). V was cut by 4 bases and J by 6 bases, with 11 bases left in between. In DNA form, the CDR3 reads TGTGCCAGTAGTACACAAGTGGGGGATACGCAGTATTTT. Amino acid sequence: CASSTQVGDTQYF.

This chain links TRBV11-3 with TRBJ2-3, with D hard to call. The CDR3 sequence is 13 residues long. Germline V gene sequence: CDR1 SGHNT, CDR2 YENEEA. V lost 1 base and J 5 bases, leaving 7 bases between the germline ends. The CDR3 protein is CASSLGWGDTQYF. For the CDR3, the DNA is TGTGCCAGCAGCTTAGGATGGGGAGATACGCAGTATTTT.

The V call is TRBV18, the J call TRBJ2-5, with TRBD2 matching 8 bases. CDR3 length equals 15 residues. Germline V gene sequence: CDR1 KGHSH, CDR2 LQKENI. With 5 bases clipped from V and 5 bases from J, the junction kept 10 bases outside the gene matches. The CDR3 sequence: CASSIAGTPRETQYF. The CDR3 coding sequence is TGTGCCAGCTCAATAGCGGGGACCCCCCGTGAGACCCAGTACTTC.

This clone is classed as large. CDR3 residues: CATGPGHGDTGELFF. CDR3 DNA: TGTGCCACCGGTCCCGGTCATGGGGACACCGGGGAGCTGTTTTTT. The chain carries TRBV15 and TRBJ2-2, with D hard to call. The length of the CDR3 is 15 residues. CDR1 and CDR2 from the germline V gene are LNHNV and YYDKDF (reference sequence). Deletions cut 8 bases from V and 3 bases from J, with 16 bases between.

V gene TRBV5-6 combines with J gene TRBJ2-5, with D unresolved. The CDR3 runs 11 residues. CDR1 and CDR2 from the germline V gene are SGHDT and YYEEEE. With 1 base removed from V and 5 bases from J, the gap between germline ends came to 3 bases. Here the CDR3 reads CASSLFETQYF. The CDR3 coding sequence is TGTGCCAGCAGCTTGTTCGAGACCCAGTACTTC.

The chain recombines TRBV5-6 with TRBJ2-7; 8 bases fit TRBD2. The CDR3 runs 14 residues. Looked up from germline, CDR1 is SGHDT and CDR2 is YYEEEE. Germline trimming cut 4 bases from V and 3 bases from J; bases unmatched to any gene: 6. CDR3: CASSTPGGIYEQYF. CDR3 DNA sequence: TGTGCCAGCAGCACCCCGGGAGGGATCTACGAGCAGTACTTC.

The chain's CDR3 is CASSQSPLAGGPNTGELFF. The CDR3 bases are TGCGCCAGCAGCCAGAGCCCTCTAGCGGGGGGTCCTAACACCGGGGAGCTGTTTTTT. The rearrangement links TRBV4-1 to TRBJ2-2; 11 bases fit TRBD2. There are 19 residues in the CDR3. Trimming removed 3 bases from V and 2 bases from J; junction bases left unmatched: 11. Germline V gene lookup returns CDR1 MGHRA and CDR2 YSYEKL.

This chain's CDR3 is CASSLGPGTSYEQYF. The CDR3 DNA sequence: TGTGCCAGCAGCTTAGGTCCAGGTACCTCCTACGAGCAGTACTTC. The chain carries TRBV7-3 and TRBJ2-7; D is uncertain. The CDR3 is made up of 15 amino acids. Germline values: CDR1 SGHTA, CDR2 FQGTGA. The V end was cut by 2 bases, the J end by 0 bases, with 11 bases between. Using reference TRBV7-3 and TRBJ2-7 for the parts outside the CDR3, the full variable domain is GAGVSQTPSNKVTEKGKYVELRCDPISGHTALYWYRQSLGQGPEFLIYFQGTGAADDSGLPNDRFFAVRPEGSVSTLKIQRTERGDSAVYLCASSLGPGTSYEQYFGPGTRLTVT.

This rearrangement joins TRBV19 to TRBJ1-4; D gene unclear. CDR1 and CDR2 from the germline V gene are LNHDA and SQIVND (reference sequence). The CDR3 runs 14 residues. Trimming stripped 5 bases from V and 3 bases from J, with 10 bases between. CDR3 in DNA: TGTGCCAGTAGTCTCGGGTTTTCTAATGAAAAACTGTTTTTT. The encoded protein is CASSLGFSNEKLFF.

The chain has TRBV7-9 and TRBJ1-1; D is ambiguous. This CDR3 is 14 amino acids long. V lost 1 base and J lost 1, with 7 bases in between. Germline V gene data show CDR1 as SEHNR and CDR2 as FQNEAQ (reference sequence). This chain's CDR3 is CASSLESRNTEAFF. The CDR3 DNA sequence: TGTGCCAGCAGCTTAGAATCCCGGAACACTGAAGCTTTCTTT.

The J gene is TRBJ2-3, the V gene TRBV5-1; TRBD1 aligns across 8 bases. Germline V gene lookup returns CDR1 SGHRS and CDR2 YFSETQ. The ends lost 2 bases at V and 4 bases at J; junction bases unmatched: 6. The CDR3 spans 15 residues. CDR3 in amino acids: CASSFQGARSDTQYF. The CDR3 nucleotides read TGCGCCAGCAGCTTCCAGGGGGCTAGGTCAGATACGCAGTATTTT. The full variable domain, in which reference TRBV5-1 and TRBJ2-3 provide the parts outside the CDR3, is KAGVTQTPRYLIKTRGQQVTLSCSPISGHRSVSWYQQTPGQGLQFLFEYFSETQRNKGNFPGRFSGRQFSNSRSEMNVSTLELGDSALYLCASSFQGARSDTQYFGPGTRLTVL.

This clone has only a few counts. The chain is built from TRBV5-6 and TRBJ2-2; TRBD1 agrees at 8 bases. The germline gives CDR1 SGHDT, CDR2 YYEEEE. The CDR3 consists of 16 residues. Losses at the gene ends were 4 bases for V and 5 bases for J; bases not matched to a gene: 10. The CDR3: CASSAAYRGTTGELFF. The CDR3 region has the DNA TGTGCCAGCAGCGCCGCCTACAGGGGGACTACCGGGGAGCTGTTTTTT.

V and J are TRBV4-1 and TRBJ1-1; TRBD1 matches at 9 bases. The CDR3 contains 15 residues. V gave up 4 bases and J gave up 12 bases; unmatched junction bases: 15. Germline V gives CDR1 MGHRA, CDR2 YSYEKL. CDR3 sequence (DNA): TGCGCCAGCAGCCCATCGTCTCCCGGACAGGGGTGGACTTTCTTT. Protein: CASSPSSPGQGWTFF.

The chain joins TRBV10-3 to TRBJ1-3; 9 nucleotides agree with TRBD1. Germline V lookup: CDR1 ENHRY, CDR2 SYGVKD. V was clipped by 7 bases and J by 4 bases; unmatched bases: 5. This CDR3 contains 14 residues. CDR3 loop: CAINPGTGGNTIYF. CDR3 bases: TGTGCCATCAATCCTGGGACAGGGGGAAACACCATATATTTT.

This clone appeared a single time. The J gene is TRBJ2-1, the V gene TRBV11-2; no firm D call. The CDR3 totals 12 residues. The V gene lost 5 bases and the J gene lost 8 bases, with 10 bases spanning the gap. Germline-derived CDR1 and CDR2 are SGHAT and FQNNGV. CDR3 nucleotide sequence: TGTGCCAGCAGCCCAAAGAGGCATGAGCAGTTCTTC. Amino acid sequence: CASSPKRHEQFF.

The V gene is TRBV25-1, the J gene TRBJ2-2; D gene uncertain. Germline V gene lookup returns CDR1 MGHDK and CDR2 SYGVNS. The CDR3 sequence is 13 residues long. V lost 8 bases and J lost 0, with 7 bases in between. CDR3 amino acids: CASGPANTGELFF. Written as DNA, the CDR3 is TGTGCCAGCGGACCAGCGAACACCGGGGAGCTGTTTTTT. Complete variable domain (other parts from reference TRBV25-1 and TRBJ2-2): EADIYQTPRYLVIGTGKKITLECSQTMGHDKMYWYQQDPGMELHLIHYSYGVNSTEKGDLSSESTVSRIRTEHFPLTLESARPSHTSQYLCASGPANTGELFFGEGSRLTVL.

The chain uses TRBV6-6 and TRBJ2-3; TRBD1 matches at 7 bases. Germline CDR1 is MNHNY and CDR2 is SVGAGI (reference sequence). CDR3 size: 15 residues. V dropped 5 bases and J dropped 4; count of bases not matched to a gene: 9. The CDR3 reads CASSHETGLPDTQYF. CDR3 sequence (DNA): TGTGCCAGCAGTCACGAGACAGGGCTCCCAGATACGCAGTATTTT.

The rearrangement joins TRBV7-3 to TRBJ2-2, with TRBD1 identical over 9 bases. Germline V lookup: CDR1 SGHTA, CDR2 FQGTGA. The length of the CDR3 is 14 residues. V shed 5 bases, J shed 6 bases, and the junction held 4 bases outside the gene matches. The CDR3 bases are TGTGCCAGCAGCCGCGGACAGGGGTCCGGGGAGCTGTTTTTT. The encoded protein is CASSRGQGSGELFF.